This TCR beta chain was recovered during a study of blood T cell repertoires in COVID-19. Study information: In each case, the material was cDNA or gDNA derived from T cells, B-cell-depleted T cells, or PBMCs.

In the authors' methods: Amplifying reference gene primers gave estimates of nucleated cell counts. The protocol was immunoSEQ multiplex PCR, while the TCRdb copy is restricted to in-frame clones and leaves out a portion. The V and J calls and clone size were taken over from that table, and D and trimming were inferred from the DNA. This sample has roughly 250,000 clones; 80% to 95% occur once, and the top ten carry 1.9%. V gave up 6 bases and J gave up 0 bases; unmatched junction bases: 6. CDR1 SGHTA and CDR2 FQGNSA come from the germline V gene. The CDR3 is 15 residues long. Participants, 18 to 89 years old, spanned some 23 US areas. Resolution of symptoms, clearance, or two negative PCRs was present in recovered Cohort 3 donors.

Sequencing was done on a sample of PBMCs or T cells enriched from blood (not recorded which). The chain carries TRBV7-2 and TRBJ2-7; TRBD1 agrees at 9 bases. This TCR came from a young woman who had recovered from COVID-19. The CDR3 DNA reads as TGTGCCAGCAGTCGGGACAGGGCCCCCTCCTACGAGCAGTACTTC. The encoded protein is CASSRDRAPSYEQYF. Full variable domain (outside the CDR3, taken from reference TRBV7-2 and TRBJ2-7): GAGVSQSPSNKVTEKGKDVELRCDPISGHTALYWYRQSLGQGLEFLIYFQGNSAPDKSGLPSDRFSAERTGGSVSTLTIQRTQQEDSAVYLCASSRDRAPSYEQYFGPGTRLTVT.